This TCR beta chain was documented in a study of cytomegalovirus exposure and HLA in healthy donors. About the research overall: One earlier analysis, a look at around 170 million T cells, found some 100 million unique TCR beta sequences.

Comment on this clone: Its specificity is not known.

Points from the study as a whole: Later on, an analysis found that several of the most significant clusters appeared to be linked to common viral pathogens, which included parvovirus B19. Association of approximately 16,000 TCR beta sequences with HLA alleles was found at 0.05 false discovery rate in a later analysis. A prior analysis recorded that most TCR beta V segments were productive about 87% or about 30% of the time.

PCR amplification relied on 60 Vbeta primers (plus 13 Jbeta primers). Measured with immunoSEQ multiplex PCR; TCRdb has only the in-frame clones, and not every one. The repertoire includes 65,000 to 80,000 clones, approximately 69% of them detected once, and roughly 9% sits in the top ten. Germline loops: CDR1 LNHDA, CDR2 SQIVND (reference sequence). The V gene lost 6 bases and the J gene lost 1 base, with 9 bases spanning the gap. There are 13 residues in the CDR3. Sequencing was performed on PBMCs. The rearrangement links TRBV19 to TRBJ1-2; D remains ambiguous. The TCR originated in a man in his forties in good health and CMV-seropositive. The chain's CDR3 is CASSPHINYGYTF. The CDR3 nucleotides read TGTGCCAGTAGCCCTCACATTAACTATGGCTACACCTTC.